This entry features one T cell receptor beta chain sequence. What it recognizes is unknown. This sample stems from a study of graft-versus-host responses after intestinal transplantation. Across the study: Recipients had transplants, and these were multivisceral, liver-intestinal, or isolated intestinal. Every recipient underwent anti-thymocyte globulin induction, then tacrolimus and steroids for around three years.

Study-wide findings and caveats: High graft-versus-host to host-versus-graft T cell clonal ratios marked allografts of patients with graft-donor macrochimerism. The marrow of recipients harbored GvH clones, and ileum or blood showed some of them first.

V was cut by 1 base and J by 7 bases, with 13 bases left in between. This CDR3 spans 15 amino acids. Germline values: CDR1 MNHEY, CDR2 SMNVEV (reference sequence). Clones were read by immunoSEQ multiplex PCR, and TCRdb kept only the in-frame ones, dropping some. The top ten clones hold 1% to 1.5% of a sample with about 120,000 clones, 93% of them seen once. The genes are TRBV27 and TRBJ1-4, with D possibly being TRBD1 (6 bases). This TCR derives from a human donor who was the organ donor for an intestinal transplant. Here the sequenced sample was unstimulated CD8+ T cells sorted from spleen or lymph node cells, taken before transplant. This CDR3 is CASSLWAGAGEKLFF. The CDR3 DNA follows: TGTGCCAGCAGTTTATGGGCAGGGGCCGGTGAAAAACTGTTTTTT. Full variable domain (remainder filled in from reference TRBV27 and TRBJ1-4): EAQVTQNPRYLITVTGKKLTVTCSQNMNHEYMSWYRQDPGLGLRQIYYSMNVEVTDKGDVPEGYKVSRKEKRNFPLILESPSPNQTSLYFCASSLWAGAGEKLFFGSGTQLSVL.